Shown below are 24 T cell receptor beta chains from a single sample sequenced in a study of spatial heterogeneity in lung cancer. Time point meaning: sample taken at primary tumor resection. Unsorted whole RNA from tumor, nontumor lung or frozen PBMC underwent sequencing. Using its own MiXCR run on the 5' RACE reads, TCRdb lists one record per CDR3 protein. The sample carries tens of thousands of distinct CDR3 sequences, less than 15% recorded once. The input for sequencing was PBMCs, taken at surgery. The receptors stem from a male donor with early-stage non-small cell lung cancer.

This clonotype has only a few counts. This chain uses TRBV4-3 with TRBJ1-1; unclear D gene. The CDR3 contains 14 residues. Trimming removed 0 bases at V and 0 bases at J, with 5 bases between. Germline values: CDR1 LGHNA, CDR2 YSLEER. This CDR3 reads CASSQDGVNTEAFF. For the CDR3, the DNA is TGCGCCAGCAGCCAAGACGGAGTGAACACTGAAGCTTTCTTT.

This clonotype was seen only a few times. This chain links TRBV28 with TRBJ1-1, with 7 bases aligning to TRBD1. The V gene end was trimmed by 2 bases and the J gene end by 3 bases; junction bases not matched to a gene: 3. This CDR3 region has 14 residues. Germline CDR1 is MDHEN and CDR2 is SYDVKM. The CDR3 sequence: CASSLTGVYTEAFF. CDR3 nucleotides: TGTGCCAGCAGTTTAACAGGGGTATACACTGAAGCTTTCTTT.

The chain links TRBV12-3 or TRBV12-4 to TRBJ2-2; TRBD2 might be the D (6 bases). V was trimmed by 1 base and J by 9 bases, leaving 9 bases between them. The CDR3 loop spans 13 amino acids. As DNA, the CDR3 is TGTGCCAGCAGTTTAGGGAGGGATCGGGAGCTGTTTTTT. Its translation: CASSLGRDRELFF.

A note on this clonotype: Compared with germline, one end of the junction differs, possibly owing to a read error. V is TRBV12-3 or TRBV12-4 and J is TRBJ2-1; 7 nucleotides line up with TRBD2. The CDR3 is 15 amino acids. Here the CDR3 reads CATSSGRFAYNEQFF. CDR3 nucleotide sequence: TGTGCCACCAGTAGCGGGCGTTTTGCCTACAATGAGCAGTTCTTC.

J is TRBJ2-3 and V is TRBV12-5; the D is unclear. CDR3 length: 12 residues. The V gene lost 6 bases and the J gene lost 8 bases, with 12 bases spanning the gap. Germline V gene data show CDR1 as LGHNT and CDR2 as FRNRAP. The CDR3 spells CASGAERTTQYF. CDR3 nucleotide sequence: TGTGCTAGTGGCGCTGAGCGAACTACGCAGTATTTT.

The rearrangement uses TRBV30 and TRBJ1-2, with D perhaps matching TRBD1 (6 bases). Germline V gives CDR1 GTSNPN, CDR2 SVGIG (reference sequence). The CDR3 length is 14 residues. Trimming pared 4 bases from V and 0 bases from J, leaving 12 bases between. CDR3 DNA sequence: TGTGCCTGGAACTTCCAGGGGTCTAACTATGGCTACACCTTC. Translated: CAWNFQGSNYGYTF.

Comment on this clonotype: One end of the junction is discordant with germline, which a read error may explain. This chain joins TRBV7-7 and TRBJ2-3; TRBD2 aligns across 10 bases. The CDR3 runs to 15 residues. CDR1 and CDR2 from the germline V gene are SSHAT and FNYEAQ (reference sequence). The CDR3 DNA reads as TGTGCTAGCAGCTTAGGGACTAGCGAAACAGATACGCAGTATTTT. Its translation: CASSLGTSETDTQYF.

The sample holds many counts of this clonotype. The genes are TRBV4-2 and TRBJ2-3; TRBD2 is a possible D gene (6 bases). Germline V gene data show CDR1 as LGHNA and CDR2 as YNFKEQ. The germline V and J ends were trimmed by 3 bases and 6 bases, with 16 bases remaining between them. The CDR3 extends over 15 amino acids. The CDR3 nucleotides read TGTGCCAGCAGCCATGGGGGGTCCAATTTGGATACGCAGTATTTT. Protein: CASSHGGSNLDTQYF.

This clonotype is classed as medium-sized. V usage is TRBV20-1 and J usage is TRBJ2-4; 9 nucleotides line up with TRBD2. Germline CDR1 reads DFQATT; CDR2 reads SNEGSKA (reference sequence). This CDR3 has 20 amino acids. V was clipped by 3 bases and J by 0 bases; unmatched bases: 18. DNA for the CDR3: TGCAGTGCTAGTAGATCACTAGCGGGCCTAGGAAATTTAGCCAAAAACATTCAGTACTTC. This codes for CSASRSLAGLGNLAKNIQYF.

This clonotype was seen many times. This chain joins TRBV29-1 and TRBJ1-2; D remains unclear. Germline V gene data show CDR1 as SQVTM and CDR2 as ANQGSEA. The ends were cut back, 4 bases at V and 6 bases at J, with 18 bases in the middle. The CDR3 sequence is 14 residues long. CDR3 in amino acids: CSVARGLNENGYTF. The DNA of the CDR3 is TGCAGCGTTGCCCGCGGACTTAACGAGAATGGCTACACCTTC.

V and J are TRBV29-1 and TRBJ1-1; perhaps TRBD1 as D (6 bases). The length of the CDR3 is 12 residues. V was shortened by 6 bases and J by 0 bases, with 8 bases between the two germline ends. CDR1 and CDR2 from the germline V gene are SQVTM and ANQGSEA. CDR3 region: CSVRGLNTEAFF. As DNA, the CDR3 is TGCAGCGTCAGGGGACTGAACACTGAAGCTTTCTTT. The entire variable domain, with the rest obtained from reference TRBV29-1 and TRBJ1-1, is as follows: SAVISQKPSRDICQRGTSLTIQCQVDSQVTMMFWYRQQPGQSLTLIATANQGSEATYESGFVIDKFPISRPNLTFSTLTVSNMSPEDSSIYLCSVRGLNTEAFFGQGTRLTVV.

This clonotype was detected only a few times. The rearrangement joins TRBV15 to TRBJ1-6; D is unclear. Looked up from germline, CDR1 is LNHNV and CDR2 is YYDKDF (reference sequence). Deletions cut 3 bases from V and 2 bases from J, with 5 bases between. This CDR3 has 14 residues. CDR3 sequence (DNA): TGTGCCACCAGCAGCGGTACCTATAATTCACCCCTCCACTTT. It is translated as CATSSGTYNSPLHF.

The table lists this clonotype with many counts. The J gene is TRBJ1-2, the V gene TRBV5-6; unclear D gene. The CDR3 extends over 15 amino acids. Trimming took off 0 bases at V and 4 bases at J, with 13 bases between the two ends. Germline V gene lookup returns CDR1 SGHDT and CDR2 YYEEEE. In DNA, the CDR3 is TGTGCCAGCAGCTTGGCCCGAACGGCTACCTATGGCTACACCTTC. Residues: CASSLARTATYGYTF.

This chain uses TRBV6-2 or TRBV6-3 with TRBJ2-1; 8 bases align to TRBD1. The germline gives CDR1 MNHEY, CDR2 SVGEGT. The CDR3 is 15 residues long. J gave up 4 bases and V 5 bases, and 7 bases lay outside the gene matches. This chain's CDR3 is CASSTDRGVYNEQFF. DNA of the CDR3: TGTGCCAGCAGTACCGACAGGGGTGTATACAATGAGCAGTTCTTC.

This clonotype was picked up a small number of times. The genes are TRBV20-1 and TRBJ2-1; D is ambiguous. The CDR3 contains 14 residues. Trimming stripped 1 base from V and 2 bases from J, with 9 bases between. From germline, CDR1 is DFQATT and CDR2 SNEGSKA (reference sequence). This CDR3 is CSARAAIPYNEQFF. Written as DNA, the CDR3 is TGCAGTGCTAGAGCAGCTATCCCCTACAATGAGCAGTTCTTC.

This clonotype was counted only a few times. The rearrangement joins TRBV6-6 to TRBJ2-1, with no clear D. Trimming removed 3 bases from V and 7 bases from J, with 13 bases in between. Germline CDR1 and CDR2: MNHNY and SVGAGI (reference sequence). The CDR3 loop spans 14 amino acids. In DNA, the CDR3 is TGTGCCAGCAGTTATGACCCGTATCGGAATGAGCAGTTCTTC. It codes for CASSYDPYRNEQFF.

This clonotype was seen only a few times. J is TRBJ1-2 and V is TRBV29-1; no firm D call. Trimming removed 5 bases from V and 5 bases from J, with 21 bases in between. Germline CDR1 reads SQVTM; CDR2 reads ANQGSEA. This CDR3 has 15 amino acids. The CDR3 sequence: CSVPGREWEEYGYTF. The CDR3 DNA follows: TGCAGCGTTCCCGGACGGGAGTGGGAGGAGTATGGCTACACCTTC.

The chain combines TRBV14 with TRBJ2-3, with a possible D match to TRBD2 (6 bases). CDR1 is SGHDN, CDR2 FVKESK, per germline. Trimming removed 5 bases from V and 2 bases from J, with 14 bases in between. The CDR3 totals 15 residues. CDR3 nucleotide sequence: TGTGCCAGCAGCACGCGGGGCCCCATCACAGATACGCAGTATTTT. Its protein product is CASSTRGPITDTQYF.

This clonotype was picked up a small number of times. The V gene is TRBV7-2, the J gene TRBJ2-3; D is possibly TRBD2 (6 bases). CDR1 is SGHTA and CDR2 is FQGNSA in the germline V gene. Between the trimmed V and J ends, which lost 1 base and 0 bases, there was a span of 11 bases. The CDR3 runs to 16 residues. The CDR3 bases are TGTGCCAGCAGCTTAGGCGGGGTATCTAGCACAGATACGCAGTATTTT. It encodes CASSLGGVSSTDTQYF.

This clonotype was detected a few times. The rearrangement joins TRBV29-1 to TRBJ2-7; 8 bases fit TRBD1. The CDR3 sequence is 12 residues long. Unmatched junction bases numbered 3, after V lost 6 bases and J lost 2 bases. Germline V CDR1 and CDR2: SQVTM, ANQGSEA. CDR3: CSVWGQAYEQYF. CDR3 sequence (DNA): TGCAGCGTCTGGGGACAGGCCTACGAGCAGTACTTC.

The chain recombines TRBV24-1 with TRBJ1-2; tentatively, D is TRBD1 (5 bases). The CDR3 totals 15 residues. Germline V gives CDR1 KGHDR, CDR2 SFDVKD. The ends were cut back, 3 bases at V and 0 bases at J, with 10 bases in the middle. CDR3 sequence (DNA): TGTGCCACCAGTGATCCCGGGACGGCTAACTATGGCTACACCTTC. This gives the protein CATSDPGTANYGYTF.

This clonotype has ten or more counts. This sequence joins TRBV6-5 and TRBJ2-3; possibly TRBD1 or TRBD2 for D (5 bases each). This CDR3 has 15 residues. Trimming shortened V by 6 bases and J by 3 bases, and 16 bases separated the two germline ends. Germline CDR1 MNHEY, CDR2 SVGAGI. In DNA, the CDR3 is TGTGCCAGCAGGATTGTCCGAGGGGTAACAGATACGCAGTATTTT. It codes for CASRIVRGVTDTQYF.

The chain carries TRBV9 and TRBJ1-3; D is ambiguous. CDR3 length: 15 amino acids. The germline gives CDR1 SGDLS, CDR2 YYNGEE. The V gene lost 1 base and the J gene lost 0 bases, with 8 bases spanning the gap. Written as DNA, the CDR3 is TGTGCCAGCAGCGTACGGGATGGCTCTGGAAACACCATATATTTT. Residues: CASSVRDGSGNTIYF.

This chain connects TRBV2 to TRBJ1-5; TRBD1 matches 7 bases. V lost 2 bases, J lost 3 bases, and 7 bases stayed unmatched. The V gene's germline CDR1 is SNHLY and CDR2 FYNNEI. CDR3 length equals 16 residues. CDR3 coding DNA: TGTGCCAGCAGTGAATGGACAGGAGCACTCAATCAGCCCCAGCATTTT. It encodes CASSEWTGALNQPQHF.